Described below is a single T cell receptor (beta chain) sequence and its context. This entry is derived from a study of shared clonotypes between healthy human individuals. Several immunoSEQ plates received, in even portions, the genomic DNA of each subset. Libraries were prepared by immunoSEQ multiplex PCR; TCRdb keeps only in-frame clonotypes and omits some of them. The sample consists of hundreds of thousands of clones, about 74% of them appearing once. Trimming took off 11 bases at V and 2 bases at J, with 10 bases between the two ends. The length of the CDR3 is 11 residues. Germline V gives CDR1 MNHNS, CDR2 SASEGT.

The source material was memory CD4+ T cells sorted from blood. The subset denotes: CD45RA-negative fraction. This sequence joins TRBV6-1 and TRBJ2-7; TRBD2 is a possible D gene (6 bases). The receptor's source is a man aged 30 to 45 in good health. DNA for the CDR3: TGTGCCGCCCGACTAGCCTACGAGCAGTACTTC. It is translated as CAARLAYEQYF.